The TCR beta chain described here comes from a study of T cell repertoires in cytomegalovirus infection. This clonotype was seen ten or more times. Its antigen is unidentified. TCRdb reprocessed the reads with MiXCR, giving one entry per CDR3 protein. The sample lists about 150,000 distinct CDR3 sequences, approximately 30% occurring once. V dropped 0 bases and J dropped 7 bases, with 2 bases sitting between them. The V gene's germline CDR1 is SGHNT and CDR2 YYREEE (reference sequence). There are 11 residues in the CDR3. This sequence joins TRBV5-4 and TRBJ2-1; D is undetermined. The clonotype was recovered from a human donor in good health (CMV status not recorded). Some clones in this sample may be carry-over from other donors' samples. The input for sequencing was CD8+ T cells from cultured PBMCs, taken from culture after CMV antigen stimulation. The CDR3: CASSLANEQFF. The CDR3, as DNA: TGTGCCAGCAGCTTGGCTAATGAGCAGTTCTTC.